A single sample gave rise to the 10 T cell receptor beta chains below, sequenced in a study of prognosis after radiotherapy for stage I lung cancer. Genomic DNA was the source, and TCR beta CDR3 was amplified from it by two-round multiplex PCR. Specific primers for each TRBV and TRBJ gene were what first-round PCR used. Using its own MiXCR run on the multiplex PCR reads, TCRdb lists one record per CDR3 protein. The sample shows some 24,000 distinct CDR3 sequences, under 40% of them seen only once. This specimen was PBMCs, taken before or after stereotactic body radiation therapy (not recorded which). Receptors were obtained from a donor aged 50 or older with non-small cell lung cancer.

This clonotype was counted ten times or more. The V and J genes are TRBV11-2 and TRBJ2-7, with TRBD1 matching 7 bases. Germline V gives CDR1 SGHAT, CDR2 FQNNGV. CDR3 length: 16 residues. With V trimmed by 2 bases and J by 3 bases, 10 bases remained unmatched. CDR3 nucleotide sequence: TGTGCCAGCAGCTTATCATGGGGGCAGGGGGACTACGAGCAGTACTTC. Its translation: CASSLSWGQGDYEQYF.

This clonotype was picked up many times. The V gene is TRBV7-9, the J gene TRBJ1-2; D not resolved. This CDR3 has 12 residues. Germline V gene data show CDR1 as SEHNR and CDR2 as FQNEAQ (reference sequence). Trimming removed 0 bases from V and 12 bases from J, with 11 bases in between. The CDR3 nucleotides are TGTGCCAGCAGCTTAGCAATTGTCGGCCACACCTTC. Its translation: CASSLAIVGHTF.

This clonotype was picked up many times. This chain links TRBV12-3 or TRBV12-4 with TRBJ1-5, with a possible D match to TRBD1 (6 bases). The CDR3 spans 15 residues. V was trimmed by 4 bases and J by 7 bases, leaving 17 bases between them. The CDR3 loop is CASSSPGRGGQPQHF. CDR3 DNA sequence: TGTGCCAGCAGTTCCCCCGGCAGGGGCGGACAGCCCCAGCATTTT.

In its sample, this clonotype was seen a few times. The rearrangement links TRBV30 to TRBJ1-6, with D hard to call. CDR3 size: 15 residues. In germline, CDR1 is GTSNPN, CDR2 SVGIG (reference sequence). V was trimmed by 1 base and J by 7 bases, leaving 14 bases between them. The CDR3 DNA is TGTGCCTGGAGTGGGAGGGTGGCGTTGAATTCACCCCTCCACTTT. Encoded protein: CAWSGRVALNSPLHF.

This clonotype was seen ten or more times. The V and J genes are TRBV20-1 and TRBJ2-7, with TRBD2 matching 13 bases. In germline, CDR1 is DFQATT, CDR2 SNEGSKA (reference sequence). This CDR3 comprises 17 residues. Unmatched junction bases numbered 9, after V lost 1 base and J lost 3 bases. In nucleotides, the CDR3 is TGCAGTGCTAGAGGGGAGCTAGGGACTAGCGGGAACTACGAGCAGTACTTC. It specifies CSARGELGTSGNYEQYF.

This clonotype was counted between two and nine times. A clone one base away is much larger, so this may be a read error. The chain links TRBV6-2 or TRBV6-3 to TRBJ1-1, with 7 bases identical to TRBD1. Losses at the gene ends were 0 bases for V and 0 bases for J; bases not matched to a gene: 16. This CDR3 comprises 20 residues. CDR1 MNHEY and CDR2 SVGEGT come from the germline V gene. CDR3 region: CASSYSVFVGGGVVNTEAFF. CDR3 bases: TGTGCCAGCAGTTACTCGGTATTTGTAGGAGGGGGCGTGGTGAACACTGAAGCTTTCTTT.

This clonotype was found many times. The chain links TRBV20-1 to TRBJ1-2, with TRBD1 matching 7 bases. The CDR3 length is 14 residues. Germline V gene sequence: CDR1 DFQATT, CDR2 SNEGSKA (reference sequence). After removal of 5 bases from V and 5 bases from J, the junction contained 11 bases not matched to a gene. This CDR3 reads CSASSRDREYGYTF. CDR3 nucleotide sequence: TGCAGTGCTTCCTCTCGGGACAGAGAGTATGGCTACACCTTC.

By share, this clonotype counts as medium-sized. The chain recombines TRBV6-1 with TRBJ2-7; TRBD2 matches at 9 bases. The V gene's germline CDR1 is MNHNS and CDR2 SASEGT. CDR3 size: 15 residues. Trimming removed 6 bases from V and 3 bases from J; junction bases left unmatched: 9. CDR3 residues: CASRFSGSKGYEQYF. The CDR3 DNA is TGTGCCAGCAGATTTAGCGGGAGTAAGGGCTACGAGCAGTACTTC.

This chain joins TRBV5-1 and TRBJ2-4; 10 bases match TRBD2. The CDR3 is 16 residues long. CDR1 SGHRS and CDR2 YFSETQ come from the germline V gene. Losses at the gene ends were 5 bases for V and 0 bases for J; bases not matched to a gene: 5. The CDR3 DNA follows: TGCGCCAGCAGTAGCGGGGGGACCCTAGCCAAAAACATTCAGTACTTC. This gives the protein CASSSGGTLAKNIQYF.

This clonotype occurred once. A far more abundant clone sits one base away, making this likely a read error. The CDR3 reads CASIPGPNYGYTF. The CDR3 DNA sequence: TGTGCCAGCATCCCGGGTCCTAACTATGGCTACACCTTC. The chain has TRBV7-9 and TRBJ1-2; D gene ambiguous. Per germline, CDR1 SEHNR and CDR2 FQNEAQ (reference sequence). This CDR3 is 13 amino acids long. Trimming shortened V by 7 bases and J by 0 bases, and 9 bases separated the two germline ends.